Below are 3 T cell receptor beta chains sequenced from a single sample in a study of cytomegalovirus exposure and HLA in healthy donors. The PCR was carried out with 60 Vbeta primers and 13 Jbeta primers. Generated by immunoSEQ multiplex PCR, the TCRdb table keeps only in-frame clones and is missing some. Of 55,000 to 70,000 clones in the sample, 70% to 75% are singletons; the top ten hold under 6%. The specimen sequenced was PBMCs. These receptors originate from a young woman in good health and CMV-seronegative.

There are a few counts of this clone. The chain is built from TRBV2 and TRBJ2-7; a possible D gene is TRBD1 (6 bases). The CDR3 has 14 residues. Germline CDR1 is SNHLY and CDR2 is FYNNEI. V was clipped by 7 bases and J by 6 bases, with 19 bases between them. This chain's CDR3 is CASTARGEASEQYF. CDR3 in DNA: TGTGCCAGCACTGCCAGGGGAGAAGCGTCCGAGCAGTACTTC. Using reference TRBV2 and TRBJ2-7 for the parts outside the CDR3, the full variable domain is EPEVTQTPSHQVTQMGQEVILRCVPISNHLYFYWYRQILGQKVEFLVSFYNNEISEKSEIFDDQFSVERPDGSNFTLKIRSTKLEDSAMYFCASTARGEASEQYFGPGTRLTVT.

The chain has TRBV4-1 and TRBJ1-2; the D is unclear. The CDR3 is made up of 15 amino acids. Germline V CDR1 and CDR2: MGHRA, YSYEKL. Trimming shortened V by 0 bases and J by 7 bases, and 15 bases separated the two germline ends. CDR3 coding DNA: TGCGCCAGCAGCCAAGATTATGACGGCATAGCTGGCTACACCTTC. Its translation is CASSQDYDGIAGYTF.

The rearrangement joins TRBV12-5 to TRBJ2-1; D is possibly TRBD2 (6 bases). The V and J ends lost 4 bases and 14 bases respectively, with 15 bases between them. This CDR3 comprises 12 residues. Germline lookup yields CDR1 LGHNT and CDR2 FRNRAP. CDR3 amino acids: CASGSTRDGKFF. The CDR3 region has the DNA TGTGCTAGTGGTTCCACGCGGGACGGCAAGTTCTTC.